Below, 3 T cell receptor beta chains from the same sample are listed, as sequenced in a study of beta chain features in type 1 diabetes. Sequencing targeted expressed TCRB transcripts, as all isolated RNA had been reverse transcribed. Measured with immunoSEQ multiplex PCR; TCRdb has only the in-frame clones, and not every one. The data contain hundreds of thousands of clones, around 68% of them singletons. Sequencing input: naive CD4+ T cells from blood. These receptors were collected from a man between 25 and 39 years old in good health.

The chain couples TRBV29-1 to TRBJ1-1; D is perhaps TRBD1 (5 bases). The CDR3 is 12 residues long. Looked up from germline, CDR1 is SQVTM and CDR2 is ANQGSEA. Trimming left V 8 bases short and J 1 base short, with 11 bases between. The CDR3 DNA follows: TGCAGCCCTGCGGGACCGAACACTGAAGCTTTCTTT. This encodes CSPAGPNTEAFF.

The chain recombines TRBV7-9 with TRBJ2-7; D not certain. In germline, CDR1 is SEHNR, CDR2 FQNEAQ (reference sequence). The CDR3 extends over 11 amino acids. Trimming stripped 3 bases from V and 5 bases from J, with 5 bases between. CDR3 in amino acids: CASSFSDEQYF. The CDR3 DNA reads TGTGCCAGCAGCTTTTCCGACGAGCAGTACTTC.

The rearrangement uses TRBV30 and TRBJ2-6; D remains unclear. The CDR3 consists of 14 residues. V lost 3 bases, J lost 11 bases, and 17 bases lay in between. Per germline, CDR1 GTSNPN and CDR2 SVGIG (reference sequence). The chain's CDR3 is CAWRNLGRGDVLTF. As DNA, the CDR3 is TGTGCCTGGAGGAACTTAGGTCGTGGGGACGTCCTGACTTTC.